The TCR beta chain under discussion was sequenced for a study of shared clonotypes between healthy human individuals. Study-wide results and caveats: Apart from blood, nothing was sampled; tissue repertoires likely differ.

The CDR3 covers 11 residues. Germline V CDR1 and CDR2: DFQATT, SNEGSKA (reference sequence). The V and J ends lost 6 bases and 5 bases respectively, with 10 bases between them. Selected positively for CCR7 and CD45RO-negative, naive CD8 cells excluded terminally differentiated effector memory CD45RA+ cells. Sorted-subset replicate PCR reactions contained 200 to 250 ng DNA, corresponding to approximately 30,000 T cell genomes. Produced via immunoSEQ multiplex PCR; TCRdb's table is partial and in-frame only. Among about 2 million clones listed, 85% to 95% were seen once. Concerning this clone itself: Its antigen remains unidentified. Other nucleotide sequences in the sample specify the same CDR3.

Sequencing used naive CD8+ T cells sorted from blood. The rearrangement uses TRBV20-1 and TRBJ1-1; D may be TRBD1 (5 bases). The receptor's source is a man between 18 and 29 years old in good health. CDR3 nucleotides: TGCAGTGCACAGGAGGGGACTGAAGCTTTCTTT. Protein sequence: CSAQEGTEAFF.